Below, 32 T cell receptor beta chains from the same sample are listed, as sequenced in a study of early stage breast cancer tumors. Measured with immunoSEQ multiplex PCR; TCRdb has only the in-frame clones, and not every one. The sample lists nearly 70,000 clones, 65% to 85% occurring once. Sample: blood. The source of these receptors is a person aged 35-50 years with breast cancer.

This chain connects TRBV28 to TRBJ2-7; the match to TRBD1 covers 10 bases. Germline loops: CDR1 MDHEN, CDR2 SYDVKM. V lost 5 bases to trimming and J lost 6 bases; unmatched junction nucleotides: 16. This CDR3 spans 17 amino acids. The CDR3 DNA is TGTGCCAGCAGTATACTGTCCCCGGGACAGGGGCTGGGCGAGCAGTACTTC. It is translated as CASSILSPGQGLGEQYF.

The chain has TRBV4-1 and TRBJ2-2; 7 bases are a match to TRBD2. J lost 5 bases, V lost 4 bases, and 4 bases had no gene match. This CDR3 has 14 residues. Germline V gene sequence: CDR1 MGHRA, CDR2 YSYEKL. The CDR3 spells CASSPGLGTGELFF. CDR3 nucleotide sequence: TGCGCCAGCAGCCCCGGACTAGGTACCGGGGAGCTGTTTTTT.

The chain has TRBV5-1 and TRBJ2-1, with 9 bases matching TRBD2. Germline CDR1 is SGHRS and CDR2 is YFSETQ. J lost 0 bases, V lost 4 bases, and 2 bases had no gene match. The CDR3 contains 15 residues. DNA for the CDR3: TGCGCCAGCAGCCCAGCGGGAGGCTCCTACAATGAGCAGTTCTTC. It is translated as CASSPAGGSYNEQFF.

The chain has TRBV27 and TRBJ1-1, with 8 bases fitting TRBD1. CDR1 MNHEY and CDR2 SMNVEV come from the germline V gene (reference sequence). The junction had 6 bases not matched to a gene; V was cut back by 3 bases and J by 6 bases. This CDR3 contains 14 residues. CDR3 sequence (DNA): TGTGCCAGCAGTTTCAACACAGGGGGAGCTGAAGCTTTCTTT. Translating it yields CASSFNTGGAEAFF.

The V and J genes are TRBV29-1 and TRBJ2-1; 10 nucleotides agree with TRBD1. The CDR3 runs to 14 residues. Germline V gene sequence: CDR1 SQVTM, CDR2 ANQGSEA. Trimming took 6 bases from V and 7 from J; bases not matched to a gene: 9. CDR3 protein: CSVLRQGAWNEQFF. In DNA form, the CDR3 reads TGCAGCGTCCTAAGACAGGGGGCCTGGAATGAGCAGTTCTTC.

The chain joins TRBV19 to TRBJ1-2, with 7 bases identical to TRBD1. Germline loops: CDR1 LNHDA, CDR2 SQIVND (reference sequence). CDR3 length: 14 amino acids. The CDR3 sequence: CATKGDSELYGYTF. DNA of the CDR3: TGTGCTACCAAGGGGGACAGTGAGCTCTATGGCTACACCTTC.

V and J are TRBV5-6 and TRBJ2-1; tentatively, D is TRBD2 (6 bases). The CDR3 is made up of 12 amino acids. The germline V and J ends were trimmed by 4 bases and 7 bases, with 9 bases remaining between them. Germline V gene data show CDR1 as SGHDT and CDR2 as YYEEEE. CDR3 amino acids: CASSQGLNEQFF. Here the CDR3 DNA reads TGTGCCAGCAGCCAAGGACTAAATGAGCAGTTCTTC.

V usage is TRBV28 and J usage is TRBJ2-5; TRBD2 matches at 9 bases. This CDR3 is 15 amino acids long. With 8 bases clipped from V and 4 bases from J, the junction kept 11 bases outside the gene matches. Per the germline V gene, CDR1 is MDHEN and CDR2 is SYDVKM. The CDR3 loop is CASFGVAGDVETQYF. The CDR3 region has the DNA TGTGCCAGCTTTGGGGTAGCGGGGGACGTAGAGACCCAGTACTTC.

The CDR3 DNA reads TGTGCCAGCAGCCCACCGACTAGCGGGACTTACAATGAGCAGTTCTTC. This encodes CASSPPTSGTYNEQFF. The chain links TRBV13 to TRBJ2-1; 11 bases line up with TRBD2. The CDR3 runs 16 residues. CDR1 and CDR2 (germline): PRHDT, FYEKMQ (reference sequence). The V and J ends lost 5 bases and 4 bases, in that order; junction bases with no gene match: 7.

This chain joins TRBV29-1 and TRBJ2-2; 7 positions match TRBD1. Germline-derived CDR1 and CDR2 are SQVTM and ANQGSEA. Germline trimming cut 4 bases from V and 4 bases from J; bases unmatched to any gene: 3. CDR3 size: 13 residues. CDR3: CSVAQGITGELFF. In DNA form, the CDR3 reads TGCAGCGTTGCACAGGGGATCACCGGGGAGCTGTTTTTT.

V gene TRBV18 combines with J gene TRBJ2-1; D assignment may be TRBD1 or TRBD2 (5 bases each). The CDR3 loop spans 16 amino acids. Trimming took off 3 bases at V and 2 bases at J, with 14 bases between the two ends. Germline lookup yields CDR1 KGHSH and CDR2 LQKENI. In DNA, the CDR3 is TGTGCCAGCTCACCCCCTCAAGCGGACACCTACAATGAGCAGTTCTTC. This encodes CASSPPQADTYNEQFF.

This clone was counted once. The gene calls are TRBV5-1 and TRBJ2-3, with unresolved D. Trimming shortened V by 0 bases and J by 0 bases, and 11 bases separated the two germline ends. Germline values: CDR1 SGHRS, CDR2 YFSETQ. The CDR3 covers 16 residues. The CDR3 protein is CASSLAMVTSTDTQYF. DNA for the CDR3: TGCGCCAGCAGCTTGGCGATGGTTACTAGCACAGATACGCAGTATTTT.

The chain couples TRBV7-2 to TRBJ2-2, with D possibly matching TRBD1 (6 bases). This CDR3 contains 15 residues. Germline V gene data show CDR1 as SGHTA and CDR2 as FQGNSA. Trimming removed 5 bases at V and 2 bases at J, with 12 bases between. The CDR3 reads CASSQRQANTGELFF. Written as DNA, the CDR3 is TGTGCCAGCAGCCAAAGACAGGCCAACACCGGGGAGCTGTTTTTT.

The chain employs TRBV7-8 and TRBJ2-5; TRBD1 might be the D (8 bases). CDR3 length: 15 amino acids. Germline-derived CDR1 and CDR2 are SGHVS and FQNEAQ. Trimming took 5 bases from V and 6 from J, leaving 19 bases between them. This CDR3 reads CASSQSTGEGKTQYF. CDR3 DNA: TGTGCCAGCAGCCAATCGACAGGGGAGGGAAAGACCCAGTACTTC.

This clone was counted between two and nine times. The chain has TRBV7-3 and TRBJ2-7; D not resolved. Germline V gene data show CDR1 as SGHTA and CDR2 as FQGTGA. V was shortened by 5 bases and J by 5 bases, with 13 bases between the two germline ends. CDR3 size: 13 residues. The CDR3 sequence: CASSPKASHEQYF. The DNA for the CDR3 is TGTGCCAGCAGCCCAAAAGCGTCCCACGAGCAGTACTTC.

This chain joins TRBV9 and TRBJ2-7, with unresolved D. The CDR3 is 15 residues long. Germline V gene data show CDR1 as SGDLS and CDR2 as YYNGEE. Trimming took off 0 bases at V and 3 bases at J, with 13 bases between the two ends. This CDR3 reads CASSVEPASHYEQYF. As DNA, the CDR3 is TGTGCCAGCAGCGTAGAGCCCGCCTCACACTACGAGCAGTACTTC.

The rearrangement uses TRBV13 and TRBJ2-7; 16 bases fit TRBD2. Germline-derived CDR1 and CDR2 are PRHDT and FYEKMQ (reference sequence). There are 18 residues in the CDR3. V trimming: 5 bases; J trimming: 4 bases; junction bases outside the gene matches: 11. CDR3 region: CASSTRTGTSGRGYEQYF. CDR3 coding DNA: TGTGCCAGCAGCACCCGGACCGGGACTAGCGGGAGGGGATACGAGCAGTACTTC.

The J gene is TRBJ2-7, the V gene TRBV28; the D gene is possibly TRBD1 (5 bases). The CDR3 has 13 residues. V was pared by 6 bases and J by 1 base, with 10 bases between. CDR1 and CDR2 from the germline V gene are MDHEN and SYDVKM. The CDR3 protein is CASSQQVSYEQYF. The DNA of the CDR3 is TGTGCCAGCAGCCAACAGGTATCCTACGAGCAGTACTTC.

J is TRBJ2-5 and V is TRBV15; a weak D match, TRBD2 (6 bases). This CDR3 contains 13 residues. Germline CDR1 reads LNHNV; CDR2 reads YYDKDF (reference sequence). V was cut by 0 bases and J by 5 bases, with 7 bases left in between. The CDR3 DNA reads TGTGCCACCAGCAGAGATGGGAGGGAGACCCAGTACTTC. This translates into CATSRDGRETQYF.

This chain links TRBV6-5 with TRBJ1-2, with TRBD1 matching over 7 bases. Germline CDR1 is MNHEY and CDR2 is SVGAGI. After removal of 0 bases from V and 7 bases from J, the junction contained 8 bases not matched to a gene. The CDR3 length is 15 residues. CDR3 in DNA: TGTGCCAGCAGTTACTCGTACAGGGGAGAGGTTGGCTACACCTTC. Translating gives CASSYSYRGEVGYTF.

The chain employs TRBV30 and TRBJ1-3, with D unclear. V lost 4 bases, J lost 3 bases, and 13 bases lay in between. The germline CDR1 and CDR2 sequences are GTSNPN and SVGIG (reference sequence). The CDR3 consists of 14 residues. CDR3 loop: CAWTSLGYGNTIYF. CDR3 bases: TGTGCCTGGACCTCCCTGGGGTATGGAAACACCATATATTTT.

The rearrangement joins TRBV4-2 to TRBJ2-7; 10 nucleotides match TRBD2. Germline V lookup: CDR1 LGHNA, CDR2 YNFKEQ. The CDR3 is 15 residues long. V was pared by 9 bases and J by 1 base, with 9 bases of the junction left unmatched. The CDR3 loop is CASRPLSGGSYEQYF. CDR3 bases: TGTGCCAGTAGACCGCTTAGCGGGGGGTCCTACGAGCAGTACTTC.

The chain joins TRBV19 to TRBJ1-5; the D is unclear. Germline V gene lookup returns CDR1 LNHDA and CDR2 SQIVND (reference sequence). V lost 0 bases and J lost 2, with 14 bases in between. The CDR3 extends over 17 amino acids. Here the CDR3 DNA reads TGTGCCAGTAGTATAGATCTGTTGGGATGGGGCAATCAGCCCCAGCATTTT. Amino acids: CASSIDLLGWGNQPQHF. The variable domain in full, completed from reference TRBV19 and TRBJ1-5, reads DGGITQSPKYLFRKEGQNVTLSCEQNLNHDAMYWYRQDPGQGLRLIYYSQIVNDFQKGDIAEGYSVSREKKESFPLTVTSAQKNPTAFYLCASSIDLLGWGNQPQHFGDGTRLSIL.

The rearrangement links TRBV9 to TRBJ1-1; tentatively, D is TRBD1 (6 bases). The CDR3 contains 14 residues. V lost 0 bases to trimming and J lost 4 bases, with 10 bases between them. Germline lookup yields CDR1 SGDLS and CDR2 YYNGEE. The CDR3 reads CASSVGRGGTEAFF. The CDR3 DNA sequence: TGTGCCAGCAGCGTAGGCAGGGGAGGCACTGAAGCTTTCTTT.

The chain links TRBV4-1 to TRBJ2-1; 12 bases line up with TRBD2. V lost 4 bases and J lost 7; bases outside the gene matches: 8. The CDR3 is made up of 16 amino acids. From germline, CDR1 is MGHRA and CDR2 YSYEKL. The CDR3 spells CASSLTSGSRVNEQFF. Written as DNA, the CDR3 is TGCGCCAGCAGCCTGACTAGCGGGAGTCGTGTGAATGAGCAGTTCTTC.

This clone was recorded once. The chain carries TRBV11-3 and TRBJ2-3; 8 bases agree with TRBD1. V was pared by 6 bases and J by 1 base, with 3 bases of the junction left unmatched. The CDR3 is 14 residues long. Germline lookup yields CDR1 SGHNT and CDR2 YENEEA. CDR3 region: CASSLGQGTDTQYF. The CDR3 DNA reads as TGTGCCAGCAGTCTGGGACAGGGCACAGATACGCAGTATTTT.

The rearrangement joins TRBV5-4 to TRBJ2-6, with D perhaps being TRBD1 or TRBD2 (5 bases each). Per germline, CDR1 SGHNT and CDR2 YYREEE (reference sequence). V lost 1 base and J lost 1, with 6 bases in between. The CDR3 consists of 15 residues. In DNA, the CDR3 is TGTGCCAGCAGCTTGTGGGGGTCTGGGGCCAACGTCCTGACTTTC. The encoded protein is CASSLWGSGANVLTF.

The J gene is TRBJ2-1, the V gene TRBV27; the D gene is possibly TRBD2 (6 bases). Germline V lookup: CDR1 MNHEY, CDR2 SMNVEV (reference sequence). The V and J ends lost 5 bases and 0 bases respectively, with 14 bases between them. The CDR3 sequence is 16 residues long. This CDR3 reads CASSIRDWSSYNEQFF. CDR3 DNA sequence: TGTGCCAGCAGTATACGGGACTGGAGCTCCTACAATGAGCAGTTCTTC.

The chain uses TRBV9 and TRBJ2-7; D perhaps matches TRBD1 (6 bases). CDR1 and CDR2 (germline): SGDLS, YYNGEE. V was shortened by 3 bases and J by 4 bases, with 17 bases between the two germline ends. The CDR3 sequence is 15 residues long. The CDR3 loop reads CASSETGTSGYEQYF. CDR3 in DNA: TGTGCCAGCAGCGAAACCGGGACATCGGGGTACGAGCAGTACTTC. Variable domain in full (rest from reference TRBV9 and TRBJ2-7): DSGVTQTPKHLITATGQRVTLRCSPRSGDLSVYWYQQSLDQGLQFLIQYYNGEERAKGNILERFSAQQFPDLHSELNLSSLELGDSALYFCASSETGTSGYEQYFGPGTRLTVT.

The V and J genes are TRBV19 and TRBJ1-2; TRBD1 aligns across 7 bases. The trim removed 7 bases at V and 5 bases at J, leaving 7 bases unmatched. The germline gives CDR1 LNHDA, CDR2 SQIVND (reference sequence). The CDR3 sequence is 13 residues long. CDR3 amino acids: CASTLRDRYGYTF. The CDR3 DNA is TGTGCCAGTACCCTCCGGGACAGATATGGCTACACCTTC.

The CDR3 DNA sequence: TGTGCCAGCAGACGTGAGGGTTCTGGGTACGAGCAGTACTTC. Translation: CASRREGSGYEQYF. The chain combines TRBV5-6 with TRBJ2-7; D perhaps matches TRBD2 (5 bases). Trimming stripped 5 bases from V and 4 bases from J, with 16 bases between. The length of the CDR3 is 14 residues. Germline CDR1 is SGHDT and CDR2 is YYEEEE.

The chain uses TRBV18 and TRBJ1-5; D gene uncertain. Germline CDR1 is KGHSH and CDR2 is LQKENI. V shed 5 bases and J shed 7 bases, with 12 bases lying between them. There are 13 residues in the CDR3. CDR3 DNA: TGTGCCAGCTCATCGGGAGGTCCGCAGCCCCAGCATTTT. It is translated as CASSSGGPQPQHF.